These 14 T cell receptor beta chains share one sample of origin, sequenced in a study of regulatory T cells in long-lasting Graves disease. Specified time point: newly diagnosed GD, antithyroid drugs for less than 3 months. Preparation of the TCR library used RNA extracted from PBMCs. To make TCR beta libraries, researchers used iRepertoire HTBI primers and Arm-PCR of CDR3 regions. TCRdb analysed the multiplex PCR reads with MiXCR anew, one entry per CDR3 protein. The data hold about 520,000 distinct CDR3 sequences, with more than 10% observed a single time. These same records also appear under a second study, on T cells in Graves' hyperthyroidism and ophthalmopathy.

The sample was peripheral blood mononuclear cells (PBMCs), taken at new diagnosis, from a patient treated with antithyroid drugs. Every receptor here comes from a woman in her 30s with Graves disease.

Ten or more counts support this clonotype. V usage is TRBV2 and J usage is TRBJ1-1; the D gene is possibly TRBD1 (5 bases). Looked up from germline, CDR1 is SNHLY and CDR2 is FYNNEI. Trimming removed 7 bases at V and 4 bases at J, with 13 bases between. This CDR3 is built from 13 residues. The CDR3 spells CASTGEGGTEAFF. The CDR3 DNA reads as TGTGCCAGCACGGGGGAAGGAGGCACTGAAGCTTTCTTT.

As regards this clonotype: Mismatch with germline at one junction end may stem from a read error. The chain joins TRBV5-1 to TRBJ2-7; possibly TRBD1 for D (6 bases). The CDR3 has 17 amino acids. CDR1 is SGHRS and CDR2 is YFSETQ in the germline V gene. CDR3 bases: TGTGCCAGCAGCGCAAGCCGACAGGTAACCTTCAGCGACGAGCAGTACTTC. This gives the protein CASSASRQVTFSDEQYF. Full variable domain (outside the CDR3, taken from reference TRBV5-1 and TRBJ2-7): KAGVTQTPRYLIKTRGQQVTLSCSPISGHRSVSWYQQTPGQGLQFLFEYFSETQRNKGNFPGRFSGRQFSNSRSEMNVSTLELGDSALYLCASSASRQVTFSDEQYFGPGTRLTVT.

This clonotype was counted many times. The chain carries TRBV3-1 and TRBJ1-1, with D perhaps TRBD1 (5 bases). This CDR3 region has 13 residues. Looked up from germline, CDR1 is LGHDT and CDR2 is YNNKEL (reference sequence). V gave up 2 bases and J gave up 5 bases, with 9 bases separating them. As DNA, the CDR3 is TGTGCCAGCAGCCAACAGGGTAGGACTGAAGCTTTCTTT. Protein: CASSQQGRTEAFF.

This clonotype has ten or more counts. The chain carries TRBV11-3 and TRBJ1-2, with unresolved D. CDR3 length: 13 amino acids. Trimming cost V 1 base and J 4 bases, with 7 bases left between them. From germline, CDR1 is SGHNT and CDR2 YENEEA. The CDR3 here is CASSLGYGYGYTF. CDR3 coding DNA: TGTGCCAGCAGCTTAGGGTACGGCTATGGCTACACCTTC.

This clonotype was seen only a few times. The rearrangement uses TRBV5-6 and TRBJ1-2, with D perhaps TRBD1 (6 bases). V was shortened by 1 base and J by 3 bases, with 10 bases between the two germline ends. This CDR3 has 14 amino acids. The V gene's germline CDR1 is SGHDT and CDR2 YYEEEE. The CDR3 DNA follows: TGTGCCAGCAGCTTGCAGGGGCTGGACTATGGCTACACCTTC. This encodes CASSLQGLDYGYTF. The whole variable domain, remainder taken from reference TRBV5-6 and TRBJ1-2, is DAGVTQSPTHLIKTRGQQVTLRCSPKSGHDTVSWYQQALGQGPQFIFQYYEEEERQRGNFPDRFSGHQFPNYSSELNVNALLLGDSALYLCASSLQGLDYGYTFGSGTRLTVV.

This clonotype was seen at least ten times. The chain has TRBV12-3 or TRBV12-4 and TRBJ1-5; D gene unclear. The CDR3 consists of 12 residues. V shed 6 bases and J shed 5 bases, with 8 bases lying between them. The CDR3 DNA reads as TGTGCCAGCAGCTTATCTCATCAGCCCCAGCATTTT. Translation: CASSLSHQPQHF.

The V call is TRBV11-2, the J call TRBJ2-7, with D unresolved. This CDR3 has 13 residues. V was shortened by 0 bases and J by 8 bases, with 11 bases between the two germline ends. CDR1 SGHAT and CDR2 FQNNGV come from the germline V gene. The CDR3 is CASSLESGSQQYF. The DNA of the CDR3 is TGTGCCAGCAGCTTAGAGTCCGGATCTCAGCAGTACTTC.

The V call is TRBV30, the J call TRBJ1-4; D is undetermined. Germline lookup yields CDR1 GTSNPN and CDR2 SVGIG (reference sequence). The CDR3 contains 13 residues. V gave up 0 bases and J gave up 7 bases, with 9 bases separating them. The CDR3 nucleotides read TGTGCCTGGAGTGTAGGTTTGGTTGAAAAACTGTTTTTT. It encodes CAWSVGLVEKLFF.

For this clonotype: This likely comes from a read error, as the CDR3 has no conserved phenylalanine or tryptophan at its end. V usage is TRBV20-1 and J usage is TRBJ2-1; D is uncertain. The CDR3 consists of 10 residues. Trimming left V 6 bases short and J 4 bases short, with 4 bases between. The germline gives CDR1 DFQATT, CDR2 SNEGSKA (reference sequence). CDR3 DNA sequence: TGCAGTGCCAAGTACAATGAGCAGTTCGTC. As protein: CSAKYNEQFV.

This clonotype was recorded at least ten times. The CDR3 DNA reads as TGCAGTGCTAGAAGGGACAGGGGGACCTACAATGAGCAGTTCTTC. Translating it yields CSARRDRGTYNEQFF. The rearrangement joins TRBV20-1 to TRBJ2-1; 11 nucleotides match TRBD1. With 2 bases clipped from V and 2 bases from J, the junction kept 2 bases outside the gene matches. Germline CDR1 reads DFQATT; CDR2 reads SNEGSKA (reference sequence). This CDR3 comprises 15 residues.

In DNA, the CDR3 is TGTGCCATCAGTGGCGAGTGGAGTCAGCCCCAGCATTTT. Its protein is CAISGEWSQPQHF. J is TRBJ1-5 and V is TRBV10-3; D is ambiguous. The germline gives CDR1 ENHRY, CDR2 SYGVKD. Between the trimmed V and J ends, which lost 4 bases and 6 bases, there was a span of 10 bases. This CDR3 is 13 amino acids long.

This clonotype was counted ten times or more. This chain connects TRBV28 to TRBJ2-1, with no clear D. V dropped 4 bases and J dropped 8 bases, with 24 bases sitting between them. Per the germline V gene, CDR1 is MDHEN and CDR2 is SYDVKM. This CDR3 is 17 amino acids long. CDR3 sequence reads: CASSSRILTEELDEQFF. CDR3 DNA sequence: TGTGCCAGCAGTTCCCGGATTCTGACTGAGGAGTTAGATGAGCAGTTCTTC.

This clonotype has at least ten counts. This chain links TRBV2 with TRBJ2-5; D call uncertain. The germline CDR1 and CDR2 sequences are SNHLY and FYNNEI. Trimming removed 5 bases from V and 4 bases from J, with 17 bases in between. This CDR3 has 15 residues. CDR3: CASSRRSMTGETQYF. Written as DNA, the CDR3 is TGTGCCAGCAGTCGACGTTCCATGACGGGAGAGACCCAGTACTTC.

The V gene is TRBV5-1, the J gene TRBJ2-6, with a tentative D call TRBD1 (5 bases). The V end was cut by 0 bases, the J end by 2 bases, with 12 bases between. Germline V lookup: CDR1 SGHRS, CDR2 YFSETQ. The CDR3 is 17 residues long. The CDR3 spells CASSLGQHFAGANVLTF. The CDR3 DNA sequence: TGCGCCAGCAGCTTGGGACAGCACTTCGCTGGGGCCAACGTCCTGACTTTC.